Listed here is a single T cell receptor beta chain. It was template switching that added a universal primer site, and there were unique molecular identifiers on the cDNA. TCRdb re-analysed the 5' RACE reads in MiXCR, keeping a single row per CDR3 protein. Of 1.5 million to 2 million distinct CDR3 sequences detected, about 32% appear once; the ten largest clones hold approximately 0.25%. CDR3 length: 17 residues. The germline gives CDR1 SGHVS, CDR2 FQNEAQ. This specimen belongs to a study of identical twins. Sequenced material: cord blood. The chain couples TRBV7-8 to TRBJ2-7; the match to TRBD1 covers 9 bases. Matching the DNA end better, TRBJ2-5 makes the J call doubtful. This clonotype was obtained from a newborn girl in good health. The CDR3 DNA reads TGTGCCAGCAGCTTGCTAGCCGGGACAGGGTCCAAAGAGACCCAGTACTTC. This gives the protein CASSLLAGTGSKETQYF.